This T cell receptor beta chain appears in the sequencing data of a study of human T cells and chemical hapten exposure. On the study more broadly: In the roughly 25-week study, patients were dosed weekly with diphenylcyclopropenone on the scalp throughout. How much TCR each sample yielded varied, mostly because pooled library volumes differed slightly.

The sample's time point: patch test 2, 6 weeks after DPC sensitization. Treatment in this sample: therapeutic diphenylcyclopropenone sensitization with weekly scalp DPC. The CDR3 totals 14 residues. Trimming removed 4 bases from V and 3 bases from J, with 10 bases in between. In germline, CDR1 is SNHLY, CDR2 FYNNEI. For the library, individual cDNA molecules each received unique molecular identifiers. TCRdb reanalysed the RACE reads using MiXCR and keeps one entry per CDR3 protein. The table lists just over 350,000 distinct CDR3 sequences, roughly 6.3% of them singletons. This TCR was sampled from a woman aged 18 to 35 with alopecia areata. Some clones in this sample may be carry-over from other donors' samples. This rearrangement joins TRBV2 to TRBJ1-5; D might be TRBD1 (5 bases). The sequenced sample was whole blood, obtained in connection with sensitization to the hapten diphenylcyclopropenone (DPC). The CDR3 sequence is CASSATGPNQPQHF. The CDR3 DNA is TGTGCCAGCAGTGCAACAGGACCCAATCAGCCCCAGCATTTT. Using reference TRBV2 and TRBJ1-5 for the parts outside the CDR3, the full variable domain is EPEVTQTPSHQVTQMGQEVILRCVPISNHLYFYWYRQILGQKVEFLVSFYNNEISEKSEIFDDQFSVERPDGSNFTLKIRSTKLEDSAMYFCASSATGPNQPQHFGDGTRLSIL.